Listed below are T cell receptor beta chains from one sample, sequenced in a study of OX40 agonist ivuxolimab in advanced cancers. The data were produced by immunoSEQ multiplex PCR, yet TCRdb's version contains in-frame clones alone and is incomplete. The data hold 45,000 to 55,000 clones, with roughly four fifths observed a single time. The source material was CD4+ or CD8+ T cells sorted from blood, sampled in a trial of the OX40 agonist ivuxolimab. The receptors originated from an adult with an advanced solid tumor such as melanoma, head and neck, liver or kidney cancer. CDR3s include the opening cysteine and the closing phenylalanine or tryptophan. Each record gives: J gene, V gene, D gene, clone size, CDR3 protein, CDR3 DNA. A D gene is named only where the DNA matches it firmly. Rows give clone size only sometimes, using once, few, many, or a class for an expanded clone.

TRBJ2-1 | TRBV27 | TRBD1 | . | CASSLYRRTGVYNEQFF | TGTGCCAGCAGTTTATACCGCAGGACAGGGGTGTACAATGAGCAGTTCTTC
TRBJ2-7 | TRBV28 | . | once | CASSQGGATYEQYF | TGTGCCAGCAGCCAGGGAGGAGCGACCTACGAGCAGTACTTC
TRBJ2-7 | TRBV19 | . | once | CASSTQYRSYEQYF | TGTGCCAGTAGTACTCAGTATAGGTCTTACGAGCAGTACTTC
TRBJ2-3 | TRBV7-3 | TRBD2 | . | CASSFSGTSGSPQYF | TGTGCCAGCAGCTTCTCCGGGACTAGCGGGAGCCCGCAGTATTTT
TRBJ2-2 | TRBV4-3 | TRBD2 | . | CASSQEGLAGGLGELFF | TGCGCCAGCAGCCAGGAGGGACTAGCGGGAGGTCTCGGGGAGCTGTTTTTT
TRBJ2-1 | TRBV2 | . | once | CASSGTGYNEQFF | TGTGCCAGCTCCGGGACGGGCTACAATGAGCAGTTCTTC
TRBJ2-7 | TRBV6-5 | . | . | CASSFTPRYEQYF | TGTGCCAGCAGTTTTACCCCCAGATACGAGCAGTACTTC
TRBJ1-4 | TRBV4-1 | . | . | CASSQEYRTGTEKLFF | TGCGCCAGCAGCCAAGAATATCGCACAGGGACTGAAAAACTGTTTTTT
TRBJ2-2 | TRBV7-2 | . | . | CASSLDVGELFF | TGTGCCAGCAGCTTAGATGTCGGGGAGCTGTTTTTT
TRBJ2-1 | TRBV18 | . | . | CASSPLAEWDNEQFF | TGTGCCAGCTCACCACTAGCGGAATGGGACAATGAGCAGTTCTTC
TRBJ2-1 | TRBV9 | TRBD1 | . | CASSVGSVGTGRRYNEQFF | TGTGCCAGCAGCGTAGGTTCTGTGGGGACAGGGCGCAGGTACAATGAGCAGTTCTTC